Here is one T cell receptor beta chain with its context. Per germline, CDR1 SQVTM and CDR2 ANQGSEA. The V gene lost 6 bases and the J gene lost 2 bases, with 10 bases spanning the gap. The CDR3 consists of 12 residues. This sample is drawn from a study of CD4+ T cells in melanoma. Repertoires were generated with immunoSEQ multiplex PCR, while TCRdb's copy carries only in-frame clones and drops some. The sample lists 50,000 to 60,000 clones, more than 60% seen once, with under 5.5% in the top ten. The specimen sequenced was tumor tissue. The clonotype was recovered from a human donor with melanoma. The chain has TRBV29-1 and TRBJ1-2, with a weak D call TRBD1 (6 bases). The CDR3 bases are TGCAGCGTAACAGGGTCCAACTATGGCTACACCTTC. Translating gives CSVTGSNYGYTF.